One and the same sample provided the 14 T cell receptor beta chains below, sequenced in a study of cytotoxic CD8 clonotypes in ibrutinib-treated CLL. Generated by immunoSEQ multiplex PCR, the TCRdb table keeps only in-frame clones and is missing some. The sample gives about 76,000 clones, less than 90% of which show up once; less than 45% is in the top ten. Sequenced material: PBMCs, taken after 24 months of ibrutinib treatment. The receptors here all came from a human donor with chronic lymphocytic leukemia.

The chain is built from TRBV6-1 and TRBJ1-2, with D maybe TRBD1 (6 bases). There are 13 residues in the CDR3. Per the germline V gene, CDR1 is MNHNS and CDR2 is SASEGT. The germline V and J ends were trimmed by 6 bases and 4 bases, with 12 bases remaining between them. DNA for the CDR3: TGTGCCAGCAGGACAGGAGCATTCTATGGCTACACCTTC. Protein: CASRTGAFYGYTF.

As DNA, the CDR3 is TGTGCCATCAGTGACTCGTTAGCGGGAGAGGGGCCTTACAATGAGCAGTTCTTC. Protein product: CAISDSLAGEGPYNEQFF. This sequence joins TRBV10-3 and TRBJ2-1, with 9 nucleotides matching TRBD2. Germline V gene lookup returns CDR1 ENHRY and CDR2 SYGVKD. The CDR3 covers 18 residues. The ends lost 3 bases at V and 4 bases at J; junction bases unmatched: 13.

A single count supports this clone. The gene calls are TRBV7-9 and TRBJ2-7; 8 bases fit TRBD2. J lost 4 bases, V lost 5 bases, and 10 bases had no gene match. Germline V gives CDR1 SEHNR, CDR2 FQNEAQ (reference sequence). This CDR3 contains 15 residues. This CDR3 is CASSLGGGTSYEQYF. CDR3 in DNA: TGTGCCAGCAGCCTCGGAGGCGGGACTAGTTACGAGCAGTACTTC.

This chain links TRBV6-5 with TRBJ2-5, with D uncertain. V shed 3 bases and J shed 5 bases, with 13 bases lying between them. Germline CDR1 is MNHEY and CDR2 is SVGAGI. This CDR3 is built from 14 residues. This CDR3 reads CASSYDPFGETQYF. CDR3 bases: TGTGCCAGCAGTTATGATCCCTTTGGGGAGACCCAGTACTTC.

The chain uses TRBV5-1 and TRBJ2-1; a possible D gene is TRBD1 (6 bases). The CDR3 runs to 16 residues. Germline V gives CDR1 SGHRS, CDR2 YFSETQ. The ends were cut back, 0 bases at V and 2 bases at J, with 12 bases in the middle. CDR3 bases: TGCGCCAGCAGCTTGGGGACAGCCATAGCCTACAATGAGCAGTTCTTC. It codes for CASSLGTAIAYNEQFF.

V usage is TRBV18 and J usage is TRBJ1-4; D not resolved. Germline lookup yields CDR1 KGHSH and CDR2 LQKENI. This CDR3 spans 13 amino acids. Trimming took off 2 bases at V and 8 bases at J, with 9 bases between the two ends. For the CDR3, the DNA is TGTGCCAGCTCACCAAATCAGAACGAAAAACTGTTTTTT. Protein: CASSPNQNEKLFF.

The V call is TRBV6-1, the J call TRBJ2-7, with 9 nucleotides matching TRBD1. Germline V gives CDR1 MNHNS, CDR2 SASEGT. The CDR3 runs to 13 residues. With 6 bases clipped from V and 6 bases from J, the junction kept 6 bases outside the gene matches. CDR3 DNA: TGTGCCAGCAGCCCGGGACAGGGTAGCGAGCAGTACTTC. Encoded protein: CASSPGQGSEQYF.

The chain has TRBV30 and TRBJ2-1, with TRBD2 matching 7 bases. The CDR3 totals 14 residues. Unmatched junction bases numbered 7, after V lost 0 bases and J lost 8 bases. CDR1 GTSNPN and CDR2 SVGIG come from the germline V gene (reference sequence). CDR3 bases: TGTGCCTGGAGTGTGGGGGGGAGTAAGGATGAGCAGTTCTTC. Translated: CAWSVGGSKDEQFF.

The V call is TRBV5-1, the J call TRBJ2-7; 8 bases line up with TRBD2. Germline trimming cut 3 bases from V and 7 bases from J; bases unmatched to any gene: 12. The CDR3 spans 15 residues. Germline V gene data show CDR1 as SGHRS and CDR2 as YFSETQ. CDR3 amino acids: CASSSLAAATPEQYF. In DNA, the CDR3 is TGCGCCAGCAGCTCACTAGCGGCGGCTACCCCGGAGCAGTACTTC.

The rearrangement uses TRBV7-6 and TRBJ2-7, with D possibly being TRBD2 (5 bases). Trimming removed 5 bases from V and 5 bases from J, with 16 bases in between. This CDR3 region has 14 residues. CDR1 and CDR2 (germline): SGHVS, FNYEAQ. CDR3 sequence: CASSMGRGVHEQYF. The CDR3 bases are TGTGCCAGCAGCATGGGTCGGGGTGTCCACGAGCAGTACTTC.

This chain joins TRBV28 and TRBJ2-3; TRBD2 agrees at 7 bases. With V trimmed by 7 bases and J by 3 bases, 16 bases remained unmatched. Germline V CDR1 and CDR2: MDHEN, SYDVKM. The CDR3 loop spans 17 amino acids. CDR3 nucleotide sequence: TGTGCCAGCAAACCGGGGAGGGCCTCCGATGCTACAGATACGCAGTATTTT. Translated, it gives CASKPGRASDATDTQYF.

This sequence joins TRBV9 and TRBJ2-2; D uncertain. The germline V gene encodes CDR1 SGDLS and CDR2 YYNGEE. This CDR3 region has 15 residues. V was trimmed by 2 bases and J by 4 bases, leaving 12 bases between them. The CDR3 sequence: CASSVSGLGTGELFF. The CDR3 DNA sequence: TGTGCCAGCAGCGTTTCCGGGTTAGGCACCGGGGAGCTGTTTTTT.

The chain recombines TRBV5-6 with TRBJ2-3, with 10 bases identical to TRBD2. The V segment lost 0 bases and the J segment 3 bases; nucleotides outside the gene matches: 10. Looked up from germline, CDR1 is SGHDT and CDR2 is YYEEEE. The CDR3 is 18 amino acids. The CDR3 is CASSLGLAGQGRTDTQYF. The CDR3 DNA is TGTGCCAGCAGCTTGGGACTAGCGGGCCAAGGTCGGACAGATACGCAGTATTTT.

This clone turned up a few times. This rearrangement joins TRBV5-4 to TRBJ2-3; no reliable D call. Per the germline V gene, CDR1 is SGHNT and CDR2 is YYREEE (reference sequence). The CDR3 is 13 amino acids. The V and J ends lost 4 bases and 2 bases respectively, with 8 bases between them. In DNA, the CDR3 is TGTGCCAGCAGCCCGCGGCTCACAGATACGCAGTATTTT. Translation gives CASSPRLTDTQYF. The full variable domain, with the rest looked up from reference TRBV5-4 and TRBJ2-3, is ETGVTQSPTHLIKTRGQQVTLRCSSQSGHNTVSWYQQALGQGPQFIFQYYREEENGRGNFPPRFSGLQFPNYSSELNVNALELDDSALYLCASSPRLTDTQYFGPGTRLTVL.